These 22 T cell receptor beta chains were sequenced from one sample in a study of tumor-infiltrating lymphocytes in localized non-small cell lung cancer. Measured with immunoSEQ multiplex PCR; TCRdb has only the in-frame clones, and not every one. Of about 22,000 clones listed, about 80% are singletons. The material sequenced was lung tumor tissue. All receptors derive from a human donor with non-small cell lung cancer.

The gene calls are TRBV6-1 and TRBJ2-7; perhaps TRBD1 as D (5 bases). The V and J ends lost 6 bases and 6 bases respectively, with 21 bases between them. This CDR3 has 15 residues. Germline V gene sequence: CDR1 MNHNS, CDR2 SASEGT. The chain's CDR3 is CASSRLYETQGEQYF. CDR3 bases: TGTGCCAGCAGCCGCCTCTACGAAACTCAGGGCGAGCAGTACTTC.

The chain uses TRBV29-1 and TRBJ1-1; D is perhaps TRBD1 (5 bases). Deletions cut 3 bases from V and 8 bases from J, with 16 bases between. The CDR3 is 13 residues long. Germline V CDR1 and CDR2: SQVTM, ANQGSEA. In DNA form, the CDR3 reads TGCAGCGTTGAGTCACAGGCAAGTTACGAAGCTTTCTTT. Protein: CSVESQASYEAFF.

The genes are TRBV4-3 and TRBJ2-7; D not resolved. V was pared by 1 base and J by 0 bases, with 10 bases between. The germline V gene has CDR1 LGHNA and CDR2 YSLEER. This CDR3 has 15 residues. This CDR3 is CASSQGALSSYEQYF. In DNA, the CDR3 is TGCGCCAGCAGCCAAGGGGCGTTGAGCTCCTACGAGCAGTACTTC.

V and J are TRBV18 and TRBJ1-3; possible D gene TRBD1, 5 bases. CDR3 size: 14 residues. V was shortened by 6 bases and J by 0 bases, with 9 bases between the two germline ends. Germline V CDR1 and CDR2: KGHSH, LQKENI. The chain's CDR3 is CASSPGTSGNTIYF. The CDR3 bases are TGTGCCAGCTCGCCAGGGACCTCTGGAAACACCATATATTTT. Complete variable domain (other parts from reference TRBV18 and TRBJ1-3): NAGVMQNPRHLVRRRGQEARLRCSPMKGHSHVYWYRQLPEEGLKFMVYLQKENIIDESGMPKERFSAEFPKEGPSILRIQQVVRGDSAAYFCASSPGTSGNTIYFGEGSWLTVV.

This clone was seen more than once but under ten times. The V gene is TRBV7-9, the J gene TRBJ2-2, with 9 bases that match TRBD2. CDR1 is SEHNR and CDR2 is FQNEAQ in the germline V gene (reference sequence). J lost 4 bases, V lost 1 base, and 4 bases had no gene match. This CDR3 is 16 amino acids long. The CDR3 reads CASSLGLAELTGELFF. The CDR3 nucleotides read TGTGCCAGCAGCTTAGGACTAGCGGAACTCACCGGGGAGCTGTTTTTT.

A few counts support this clone. The V gene is TRBV4-2, the J gene TRBJ2-1; 8 bases line up with TRBD2. The CDR3 runs to 17 residues. Looked up from germline, CDR1 is LGHNA and CDR2 is YNFKEQ. Trimming at V came to 3 bases and at J to 1 base, leaving 8 bases not matched to a gene. The CDR3 here is CASSQRTGLGSYNEQFF. Here the CDR3 DNA reads TGTGCCAGCAGCCAGCGAACGGGACTAGGGTCCTACAATGAGCAGTTCTTC.

In this sample, this clone turned up a few times. This chain connects TRBV19 to TRBJ1-2; tentative D call: TRBD1 (5 bases). The CDR3 is made up of 15 amino acids. The ends were cut back, 2 bases at V and 4 bases at J, with 14 bases in the middle. Germline V gives CDR1 LNHDA, CDR2 SQIVND (reference sequence). CDR3 bases: TGTGCCAGTAGTATATCGTCGTCGGGGGGCTATGGCTACACCTTC. Its protein is CASSISSSGGYGYTF.

V usage is TRBV5-1 and J usage is TRBJ2-3, with D tentatively TRBD1 (5 bases). CDR3 length: 14 residues. The V and J ends lost 3 bases and 2 bases respectively, with 10 bases between them. CDR1 and CDR2 from the germline V gene are SGHRS and YFSETQ. The CDR3 loop reads CASSSGHTTDTQYF. The CDR3 DNA reads TGCGCCAGCAGCTCTGGACATACCACAGATACGCAGTATTTT.

J is TRBJ2-5 and V is TRBV28; 9 bases line up with TRBD1. The CDR3 spans 15 residues. V gave up 5 bases and J gave up 5 bases; unmatched junction bases: 9. Germline CDR1 reads MDHEN; CDR2 reads SYDVKM. CDR3 sequence reads: CASSALGTGSETQYF. In DNA form, the CDR3 reads TGTGCCAGCAGTGCCTTGGGGACAGGGAGTGAGACCCAGTACTTC.

This clone was seen only a few times. The rearrangement uses TRBV11-2 and TRBJ2-7; 7 nucleotides align to TRBD2. Germline trimming cut 5 bases from V and 3 bases from J; bases unmatched to any gene: 7. This CDR3 comprises 14 residues. Germline loops: CDR1 SGHAT, CDR2 FQNNGV. The CDR3 coding sequence is TGTGCCAGCAGCGCCAGGGACTACAACTACGAGCAGTACTTC. As protein: CASSARDYNYEQYF. The full variable domain, its missing parts supplied by reference TRBV11-2 and TRBJ2-7, is EAGVAQSPRYKIIEKRQSVAFWCNPISGHATLYWYQQILGQGPKLLIQFQNNGVVDDSQLPKDRFSAERLKGVDSTLKIQPAKLEDSAVYLCASSARDYNYEQYFGPGTRLTVT.

V is TRBV27 and J is TRBJ2-2; unclear D gene. The CDR3 is made up of 15 amino acids. The germline V gene has CDR1 MNHEY and CDR2 SMNVEV (reference sequence). V was pared by 7 bases and J by 1 base, with 13 bases between. In DNA, the CDR3 is TGTGCCAGCACTCACCTCGGACGGAACACCGGGGAGCTGTTTTTT. Protein: CASTHLGRNTGELFF.

This clone is medium-sized in the sample. V gene TRBV6-1 combines with J gene TRBJ1-1; D is uncertain. Germline assignment: CDR1 MNHNS and CDR2 SASEGT. The CDR3 is made up of 14 amino acids. Between the trimmed V and J ends, which lost 2 bases and 1 base, there was a span of 8 bases. CDR3 nucleotide sequence: TGTGCCAGCAGTGAAAGGGCTGGGAACACTGAAGCTTTCTTT. Its translation is CASSERAGNTEAFF.

The rearrangement joins TRBV9 to TRBJ1-5; D not certain. CDR1 is SGDLS and CDR2 is YYNGEE in the germline V gene. The CDR3 extends over 13 amino acids. With 4 bases removed from V and 3 bases from J, the gap between germline ends came to 8 bases. CDR3 bases: TGTGCCAGCAGCCCAGACAACAATCAGCCCCAGCATTTT. Its translation is CASSPDNNQPQHF.

The V call is TRBV7-8, the J call TRBJ2-1, with 7 bases identical to TRBD2. The CDR3 extends over 15 amino acids. Germline loops: CDR1 SGHVS, CDR2 FQNEAQ. V shed 5 bases and J 0 bases; nucleotides not matched to a gene: 4. The CDR3 here is CASSQGLGSYNEQFF. The CDR3 region has the DNA TGTGCCAGCAGCCAAGGACTAGGCTCCTACAATGAGCAGTTCTTC.

V usage is TRBV7-2 and J usage is TRBJ2-3; D not certain. CDR1 is SGHTA and CDR2 is FQGNSA in the germline V gene. This CDR3 comprises 15 residues. The V end lost 2 bases, the J end lost 3 bases, and 12 bases lay between the germline ends. In DNA form, the CDR3 reads TGTGCCAGCAGCTTATATGCGAGTGGGACAGATACGCAGTATTTT. The encoded protein is CASSLYASGTDTQYF.

Here the CDR3 reads CASSYDGTTNEKLFF. The CDR3 nucleotides read TGCGCCAGCAGCTACGACGGGACCACTAATGAAAAACTGTTTTTT. The chain links TRBV5-1 to TRBJ1-4, with D possibly being TRBD1 (5 bases). Deletions cut 3 bases from V and 2 bases from J, with 11 bases between. This CDR3 is 15 amino acids long. The germline gives CDR1 SGHRS, CDR2 YFSETQ.

The chain employs TRBV7-9 and TRBJ2-5; D call uncertain. This CDR3 has 14 residues. Germline V lookup: CDR1 SEHNR, CDR2 FQNEAQ (reference sequence). The V end was cut by 2 bases, the J end by 4 bases, with 11 bases between. CDR3 nucleotides: TGTGCCAGCAGCTTATCTATGGGCATAGAGACCCAGTACTTC. This gives the protein CASSLSMGIETQYF.

This clone was counted a few times. This chain connects TRBV19 to TRBJ1-5; a weak D match, TRBD1 (6 bases). The CDR3 loop spans 15 amino acids. Germline V gives CDR1 LNHDA, CDR2 SQIVND (reference sequence). Trimming removed 8 bases at V and 0 bases at J, with 14 bases between. The CDR3, as DNA: TGTGCCAGTCTATGGGACACCTATAGCAATCAGCCCCAGCATTTT. Amino acids: CASLWDTYSNQPQHF.

The genes are TRBV19 and TRBJ2-7, with D hard to call. V gave up 3 bases and J gave up 0 bases, with 9 bases separating them. The CDR3 totals 14 residues. Germline CDR1 is LNHDA and CDR2 is SQIVND (reference sequence). In nucleotides, the CDR3 is TGTGCCAGTAGTATGCAGATATCCTCCTACGAGCAGTACTTC. Its translation is CASSMQISSYEQYF. The full variable domain, rest sourced from reference TRBV19 and TRBJ2-7, is DGGITQSPKYLFRKEGQNVTLSCEQNLNHDAMYWYRQDPGQGLRLIYYSQIVNDFQKGDIAEGYSVSREKKESFPLTVTSAQKNPTAFYLCASSMQISSYEQYFGPGTRLTVT.

This chain uses TRBV7-2 with TRBJ2-2, with 9 positions matching TRBD2. The germline gives CDR1 SGHTA, CDR2 FQGNSA. The CDR3 has 17 residues. After removal of 0 bases from V and 1 base from J, the junction contained 3 bases not matched to a gene. The CDR3 nucleotides are TGTGCCAGCAGCTTAGCTAGCGGGAGTCGGAACACCGGGGAGCTGTTTTTT. Amino acids: CASSLASGSRNTGELFF.

The chain is built from TRBV9 and TRBJ2-1, with 8 bases fitting TRBD2. V lost 0 bases to trimming and J lost 10 bases; unmatched junction nucleotides: 9. This CDR3 is built from 15 residues. The germline gives CDR1 SGDLS, CDR2 YYNGEE. The CDR3 DNA reads as TGTGCCAGCAGCGTAGACCCGGGAGGGCCATGGGAGCAGTTCTTC. Protein: CASSVDPGGPWEQFF.

The V and J genes are TRBV2 and TRBJ1-1, with 7 bases lining up with TRBD1. Germline CDR1 and CDR2: SNHLY and FYNNEI. Trimming cost V 7 bases and J 4 bases; bases outside gene matches: 6. CDR3 length: 13 amino acids. The CDR3, as DNA: TGTGCCAGCACCACAGGGGCGGGCACTGAAGCTTTCTTT. Translated: CASTTGAGTEAFF.